One sample yielded the 5 T cell receptor beta chains listed below, sequenced in a study of blood T cell repertoires in COVID-19. Profiling relied on immunoSEQ multiplex PCR, and the TCRdb table lists in-frame clones only, not all of them. The table has 210,000 or so clones, around 80% seen once; the top ten hold approximately 3%. The sequenced sample was peripheral blood. These receptors were taken from a woman at least 80 years old with active or convalescent COVID-19.

This chain joins TRBV5-1 and TRBJ2-3; D is perhaps TRBD1 (5 bases). The germline V and J ends were trimmed by 4 bases and 0 bases, with 18 bases remaining between them. The CDR3 spans 17 residues. The germline CDR1 and CDR2 sequences are SGHRS and YFSETQ. CDR3 nucleotide sequence: TGCGCCAGCAGCCCGAGCTCAGGGTCGAAGAGCACAGATACGCAGTATTTT. It is translated as CASSPSSGSKSTDTQYF. Together with reference TRBV5-1 and TRBJ2-3, the CDR3 gives the full variable domain: KAGVTQTPRYLIKTRGQQVTLSCSPISGHRSVSWYQQTPGQGLQFLFEYFSETQRNKGNFPGRFSGRQFSNSRSEMNVSTLELGDSALYLCASSPSSGSKSTDTQYFGPGTRLTVL.

V and J are TRBV5-1 and TRBJ2-7; 8 bases map to TRBD1. Losses at the gene ends were 4 bases for V and 3 bases for J; bases not matched to a gene: 9. CDR1 SGHRS and CDR2 YFSETQ come from the germline V gene. CDR3 size: 15 residues. CDR3 nucleotide sequence: TGCGCCAGCAGCCTAAGACAGGGGAATGGCTACGAGCAGTACTTC. Protein sequence: CASSLRQGNGYEQYF. The full variable domain, its missing parts supplied by reference TRBV5-1 and TRBJ2-7, is KAGVTQTPRYLIKTRGQQVTLSCSPISGHRSVSWYQQTPGQGLQFLFEYFSETQRNKGNFPGRFSGRQFSNSRSEMNVSTLELGDSALYLCASSLRQGNGYEQYFGPGTRLTVT.

The genes are TRBV5-1 and TRBJ1-2, with D hard to call. The CDR3 has 15 amino acids. Germline-derived CDR1 and CDR2 are SGHRS and YFSETQ. V lost 0 bases, J lost 2 bases, and 11 bases lay in between. Here the CDR3 DNA reads TGCGCCAGCAGCTTGGACGCACCGAGGAACTATGGCTACACCTTC. This encodes CASSLDAPRNYGYTF.

The chain recombines TRBV23-1 with TRBJ1-5; no clear D gene. Being an ORF, TRBV23-1 has a function that is uncertain. The CDR3 runs 16 residues. The ends were cut back, 0 bases at V and 6 bases at J, with 15 bases in the middle. This CDR3 reads CASSQSIHKRGQPQHF. DNA of the CDR3: TGCGCCAGCAGTCAATCGATCCACAAGAGAGGTCAGCCCCAGCATTTT.

The chain uses TRBV7-2 and TRBJ2-3; D possibly corresponds to TRBD2 (6 bases). The CDR3 totals 17 residues. V dropped 2 bases and J dropped 4 bases, with 19 bases sitting between them. Per germline, CDR1 SGHTA and CDR2 FQGNSA. The CDR3 here is CASSLRSLAYFSDTQYF. The CDR3 DNA is TGTGCCAGCAGCTTACGGTCCCTAGCGTATTTTTCAGATACGCAGTATTTT.